This T cell receptor beta chain was found in a study of response to subunit inactivated influenza vaccine. Broader study findings: Authors suggested each seasonal flu vaccination may recruit only limited numbers of new T cells.

A single record per CDR3 protein comes from TCRdb applying MiXCR to the RT-PCR reads. The sample lists more than 600,000 distinct CDR3 sequences; about 18% were seen once. This clonotype was observed a few times. Its antigen remains unknown. Specimen: PBMCs from blood, collected 4 to 6 days after vaccination. The TCR sequence derives from a man between 45 and 60 years old who received an inactivated influenza vaccine.

The CDR3 nucleotides read TGTGCCATCAAAGTCACCAATATCAATGAGCAGTTCTTC. Its protein product is CAIKVTNINEQFF. This chain links TRBV10-3 with TRBJ2-1; D is unresolved. Trimming stripped 7 bases from V and 6 bases from J, with 13 bases between. The CDR3 consists of 13 residues. Looked up from germline, CDR1 is ENHRY and CDR2 is SYGVKD.